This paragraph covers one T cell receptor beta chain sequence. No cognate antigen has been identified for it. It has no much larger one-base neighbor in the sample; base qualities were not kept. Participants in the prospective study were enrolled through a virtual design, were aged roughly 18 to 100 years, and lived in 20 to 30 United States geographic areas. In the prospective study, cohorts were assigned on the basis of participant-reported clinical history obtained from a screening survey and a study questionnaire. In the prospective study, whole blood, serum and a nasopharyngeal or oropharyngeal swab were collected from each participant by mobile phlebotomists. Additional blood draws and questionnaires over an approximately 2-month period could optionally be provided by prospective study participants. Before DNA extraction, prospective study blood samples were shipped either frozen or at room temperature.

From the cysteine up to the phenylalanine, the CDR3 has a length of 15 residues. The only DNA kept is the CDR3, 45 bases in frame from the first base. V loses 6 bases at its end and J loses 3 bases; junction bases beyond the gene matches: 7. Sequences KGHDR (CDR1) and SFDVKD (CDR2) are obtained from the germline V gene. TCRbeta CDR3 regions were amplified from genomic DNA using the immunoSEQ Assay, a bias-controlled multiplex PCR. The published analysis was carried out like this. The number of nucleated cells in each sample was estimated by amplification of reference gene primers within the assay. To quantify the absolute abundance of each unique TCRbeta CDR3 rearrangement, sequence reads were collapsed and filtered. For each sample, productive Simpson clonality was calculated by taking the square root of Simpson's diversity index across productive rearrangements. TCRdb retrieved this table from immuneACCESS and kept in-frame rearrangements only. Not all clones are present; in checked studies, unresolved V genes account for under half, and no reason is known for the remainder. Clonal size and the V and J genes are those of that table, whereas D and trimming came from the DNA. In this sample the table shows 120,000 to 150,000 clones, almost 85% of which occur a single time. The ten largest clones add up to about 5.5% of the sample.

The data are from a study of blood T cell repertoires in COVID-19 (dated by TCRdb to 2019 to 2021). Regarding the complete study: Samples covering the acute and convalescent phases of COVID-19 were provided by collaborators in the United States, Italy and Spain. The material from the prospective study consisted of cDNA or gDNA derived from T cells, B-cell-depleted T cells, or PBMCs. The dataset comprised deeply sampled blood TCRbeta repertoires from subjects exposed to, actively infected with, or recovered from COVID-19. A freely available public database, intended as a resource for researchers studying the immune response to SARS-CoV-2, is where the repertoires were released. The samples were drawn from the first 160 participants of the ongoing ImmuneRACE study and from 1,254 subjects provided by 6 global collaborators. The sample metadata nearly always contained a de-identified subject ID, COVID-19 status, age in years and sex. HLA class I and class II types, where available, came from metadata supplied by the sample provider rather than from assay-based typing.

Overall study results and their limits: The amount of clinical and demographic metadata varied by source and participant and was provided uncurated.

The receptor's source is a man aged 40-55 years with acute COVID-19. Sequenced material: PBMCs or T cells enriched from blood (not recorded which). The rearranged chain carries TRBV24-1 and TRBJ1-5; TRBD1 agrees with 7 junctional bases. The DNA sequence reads TGTGCCACCAGTAAGGACAGGAGTATCAATCAGCCCCAGCATTTT. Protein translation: CATSKDRSINQPQHF.